This T cell receptor (beta chain) was found in a study of beta chain features in type 1 diabetes. Investigators reverse transcribed all isolated RNA, so they sequenced expressed TCRB transcripts. Roughly 3.6 million reads per sample on average were obtained from naive, central memory and regulatory T cell samples. TCRdb's copy holds only in-frame clones and misses some; the assay was immunoSEQ multiplex PCR. The sample consists of roughly 53,000 clones, under 50% of them appearing once. Study-wide results and caveats: All four CD4+ subsets from Type 1 diabetes patients carried moderately but significantly shorter TCRB CDR3s.

Trimming took 3 bases from V and 5 from J; bases not matched to a gene: 5. This CDR3 has 14 amino acids. Germline-derived CDR1 and CDR2 are KGHSH and LQKENI. Naive, central memory, regulatory and stem cell-like memory cells within the CD4+ compartment were sorted using CD45RO/CCR7/CD25/CD127/CD95/CD27. Of note for this clone: Its specificity is not known.

Source material: Tregs from blood. The clonotype originates from a man aged 25 to 45 with type 1 diabetes. The chain combines TRBV18 with TRBJ2-5; TRBD2 matches 8 bases. Here the CDR3 DNA reads TGTGCCAGCTCACCTGCGGCTAGCGGGGAGACCCAGTACTTC. Translation: CASSPAASGETQYF.